This note documents a single T cell receptor (beta chain) sequence. The PCR template was genomic DNA. The TCR beta CDR3 region was amplified using 30 forward and 13 reverse primers. TCRdb processed the multiplex PCR reads anew with MiXCR; each CDR3 protein has one entry. The sample records about 270,000 distinct CDR3 sequences, over 45% being singletons. All diabetic donors were classified as either type 1 or type 2 diabetes. These data are taken from a study of type 1 and type 2 diabetes patients. Study-level background: Samples came from type 1 diabetic, type 2 diabetic or nondiabetic people, recruited in China. From PBMCs, CD4+ and CD8+ T cells were isolated by magnetic microbeads.

The CDR3 extends over 12 amino acids. V shed 5 bases and J shed 0 bases, with 6 bases lying between them. Per the germline V gene, CDR1 is SGHRS and CDR2 is YFSETQ. Sequenced: peripheral blood mononuclear cells (PBMCs). The TCR sequence derives from a man aged 18-30 years with type 2 diabetes. V is TRBV5-1 and J is TRBJ2-7; D remains ambiguous. CDR3 nucleotides: TGCGCCAGCAGGATCGACTCCTACGAGCAGTACTTC. Its translation: CASRIDSYEQYF.